Listed below are T cell receptor beta chains from one sample, sequenced in a study of cytomegalovirus exposure and HLA in healthy donors. The table came from immunoSEQ multiplex PCR; TCRdb's copy has only in-frame clones and leaves some out. This table holds 150,000 or so clones, approximately 80% found once. Specimen: PBMCs. These receptors all stem from a man younger than 45 in good health and CMV-seropositive. CDR3s include the opening cysteine and the closing phenylalanine or tryptophan. Fields, in order: D gene, V gene, J gene, clone size, CDR3 DNA, CDR3 protein. A D gene is named only where the DNA matches it firmly. A row's size may be missing; if present it is once, few, many or a size class.

TRBD1,TRBV7-9,TRBJ2-7,.,TGTGCCAGCAGCGCGGACAGGGGGGCCTACGAGCAGTACTTC,CASSADRGAYEQYF
.,TRBV30,TRBJ2-7,once,TGTGCCTGGAGGAGGCCCACCTGGCTAGTTTACGGCGAGCAGTACTTC,CAWRRPTWLVYGEQYF
TRBD2,TRBV28,TRBJ2-1,once,TGTGCCATCCGCCCGACTAGCGGGAGCGGAAATGAGCAGTTCTTC,CAIRPTSGSGNEQFF
.,TRBV19,TRBJ1-5,.,TGTGCCAGTAGTACAGGGTTCTCGTACAGCAATCAGCCCCAGCATTTT,CASSTGFSYSNQPQHF
TRBD2,TRBV19,TRBJ2-7,.,TGTGCCAGTAAGTCAGCGGGACCCTCCTACGAGCAGTACTTC,CASKSAGPSYEQYF
.,TRBV28,TRBJ1-2,.,TGTGCCAGCAGCCCACAGGGATGGTATGGCTACACCTTC,CASSPQGWYGYTF
.,TRBV7-7,TRBJ2-2,once,TGTGCTAGCAGCTTAGCTTGGGGCACTAAGCGGGCCTTGGGGACCGGGGAGCTGTTTTTT,CASSLAWGTKRALGTGELFF
TRBD2,TRBV19,TRBJ2-3,once,TGTGCCAGTAGTATAGGCGGGAGATGGGATACGCAGTATTTT,CASSIGGRWDTQYF
.,TRBV14,TRBJ2-7,.,TGTGCCAGCAGAAGGACGGACTTGGGAGAGCAGTACTTC,CASRRTDLGEQYF
.,TRBV19,TRBJ2-7,.,TGTGCCAGTAGTATGCGTTCCTCCGTCTACGAGCAGTACTTC,CASSMRSSVYEQYF
TRBD1,TRBV5-4,TRBJ1-1,.,TGTGCCAGCAGCCCGACAGGGAAAGACACTGAAGCTTTCTTT,CASSPTGKDTEAFF
TRBD2,TRBV5-4,TRBJ2-7,few,TGTGCCAGCAGCCTAGCGGGAGAGTCCTACGAGCAGTACTTC,CASSLAGESYEQYF
TRBD1,TRBV6-6,TRBJ2-5,.,TGTGCCAGCAGTCCCCGGGACAGGGGGATTGAGACCCAGTACTTC,CASSPRDRGIETQYF
.,TRBV6-5,TRBJ2-7,.,TGTGCCAGCAGTTACGCCTTAAACTCAGGCTACGAGCAGTACTTC,CASSYALNSGYEQYF
TRBD1,TRBV5-5,TRBJ1-2,once,TGTGCCAGCAGCCGACAGGGGGCGAGCTTGGATGATGGCTACACCTTC,CASSRQGASLDDGYTF
.,TRBV11-1,TRBJ2-5,.,TGTGCCAGCAGCTTAGAAGGCGGGGATTTCGTGACCCAGTACTTC,CASSLEGGDFVTQYF
.,TRBV28,TRBJ1-2,once,TGTGCCAGCAGCCCGGACAGCGCTACTAACTATGGCTACACCTTC,CASSPDSATNYGYTF
TRBD1,TRBV12-5,TRBJ2-3,.,TGTGCTAGTGGTTTGGGAACAGGGGGCACAGATACGCAGTATTTT,CASGLGTGGTDTQYF
.,TRBV7-9,TRBJ2-5,.,TGTGCCAGCAGTCAACCAGGGGAATATTGGTCGGGGGAGACCCAGTACTTC,CASSQPGEYWSGETQYF
TRBD1,TRBV19,TRBJ1-4,.,TGTGCCAGTAGGGGGACAGGGTTTCATGAAAAACTGTTTTTT,CASRGTGFHEKLFF
.,TRBV5-8,TRBJ2-7,.,TGTGCCAGCAGCCGTTACTACGAGCAGTGCTTC,CASSRYYEQCF
.,TRBV11-3,TRBJ2-3,few,TGTGCCAGCAGCTCGGGGGGCGAAGATACGCAGTATTTT,CASSSGGEDTQYF
.,TRBV27,TRBJ2-1,.,TGTGCCACTGTGTCCGGCCAGGGAGGTGAGCAGTTCTTC,CATVSGQGGEQFF
.,TRBV6-5,TRBJ1-1,few,TGTGCCAGCAGTTATGGACAGCTGAACACTGAAGCTTTCTTT,CASSYGQLNTEAFF
.,TRBV19,TRBJ2-4,once,TGTGCCAGTAGCGACCGCCAGGGAAACATTCAGTACTTC,CASSDRQGNIQYF
TRBD1,TRBV6-6,TRBJ2-7,.,TGTGCCAGCAGTTCCTCGGACAGGGAAAACGAGCAGTACTTC,CASSSSDRENEQYF
TRBD1,TRBV28,TRBJ1-5,.,TGTGCCAGCAGTTTGATGGGACGGGGACAGGAGATTGATCAGCCCCAGCATTTT,CASSLMGRGQEIDQPQHF
TRBD2,TRBV7-9,TRBJ2-1,.,TGTGCCAGCAGCCGACTGACTAGCGGTGACTACAATGAGCAGTTCTTC,CASSRLTSGDYNEQFF
.,TRBV5-6,TRBJ1-5,.,TGTGCCAGCAGCTTGTATGGACAGACTTCTTATCAGCCCCAGCATTTT,CASSLYGQTSYQPQHF
TRBD1,TRBV28,TRBJ2-6,few,TGTGCCAGCAGTTTAACCCCCAATTGGTTATCGGGACAGCGATATAGCTCTGGGGCCAACGTCCTGACTTTC,CASSLTPNWLSGQRYSSGANVLTF
TRBD1,TRBV7-2,TRBJ2-7,.,TGTGCCAGCAGCTCTGGGACAGGGTTCTACGAGCAGTACTTC,CASSSGTGFYEQYF
.,TRBV7-8,TRBJ2-7,.,TGTGCCAGCAGCTTAGTGGGGCCAACACCCGGGCGCGAGCAGTACTTC,CASSLVGPTPGREQYF
TRBD2,TRBV19,TRBJ2-1,.,TGTGCCACCAAGAGACTAGCGGGGCCCTACAATGAGCAGTTCTTC,CATKRLAGPYNEQFF
.,TRBV13,TRBJ1-2,.,TGTGCCAGCAGCTTAGGCCGGGGGGCCGCTGGCTACACCTTC,CASSLGRGAAGYTF
TRBD2,TRBV9,TRBJ2-2,.,TGTGCCAGCAGCGGACTAGCGGGGCGTTCCGGGGAGCTGTTTTTT,CASSGLAGRSGELFF
.,TRBV4-2,TRBJ1-3,.,TGTGCCAGCAGCCACCCGGGGGGGGCGGAAAACACCATATATTTT,CASSHPGGAENTIYF
.,TRBV5-1,TRBJ1-1,.,TGCGCCAGCAGCTTTTCAGAGGGTACTGAAGCTTTCTTT,CASSFSEGTEAFF